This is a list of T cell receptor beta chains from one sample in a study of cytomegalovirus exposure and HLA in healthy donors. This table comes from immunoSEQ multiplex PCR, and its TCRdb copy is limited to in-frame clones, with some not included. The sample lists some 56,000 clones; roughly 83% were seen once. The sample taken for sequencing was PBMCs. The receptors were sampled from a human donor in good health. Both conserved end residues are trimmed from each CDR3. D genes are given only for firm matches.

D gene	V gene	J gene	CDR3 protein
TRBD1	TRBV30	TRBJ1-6	AWRNRGNSPLH
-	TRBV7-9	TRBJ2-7	SSSLNSYPYEQY
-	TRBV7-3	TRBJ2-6	ASSRGRSGANVLT
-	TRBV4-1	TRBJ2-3	ASRPRSWASTDTQY
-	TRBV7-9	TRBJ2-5	SSSVRAETQY
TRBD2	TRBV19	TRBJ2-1	ASNRLAGGDNEQF
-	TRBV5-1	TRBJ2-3	ASSGSEFSTDTQY
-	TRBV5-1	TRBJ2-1	ASSLSGQHGNEQF
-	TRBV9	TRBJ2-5	ASSVGGRGDETQY
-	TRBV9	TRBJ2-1	ASSVARTGERDGL
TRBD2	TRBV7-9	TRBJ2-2	ASSLLLAGIRTGELF
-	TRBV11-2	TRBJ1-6	ASSLAPSQGGYNSPLH
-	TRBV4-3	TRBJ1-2	ASSQDGYRSYGYT
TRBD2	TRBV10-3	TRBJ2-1	AISEWTSGQFNEQF
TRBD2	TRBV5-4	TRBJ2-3	ASSLELAGGPQY
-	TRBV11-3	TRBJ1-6	ASSLGSDSPLH
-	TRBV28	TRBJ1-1	ASSLGGNRNTEAF
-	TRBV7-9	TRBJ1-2	ASSFPGSSNYGYT
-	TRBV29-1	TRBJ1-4	SASQANEKLF
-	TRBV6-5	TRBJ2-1	ASSSQGGTFEQF
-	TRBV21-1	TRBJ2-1	ASSKAPKGRTQEQF
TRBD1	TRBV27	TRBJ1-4	ASSFYRGGEKLF
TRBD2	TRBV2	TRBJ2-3	ASSEPSGGSPNTDTQY
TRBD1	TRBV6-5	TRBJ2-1	ASSYSLGTDDEQF
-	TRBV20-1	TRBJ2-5	SARGQALQY
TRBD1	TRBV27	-	ASSYGTGVYEQY
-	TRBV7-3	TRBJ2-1	ASSLGLNNEQF
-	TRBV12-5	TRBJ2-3	ASGLYRDTYSTDTQY
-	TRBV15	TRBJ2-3	ATSRDRRTGGGTDTQY
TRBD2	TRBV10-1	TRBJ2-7	ASSAGTSDEQY
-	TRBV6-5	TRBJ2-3	ASSYWESGTDTQY
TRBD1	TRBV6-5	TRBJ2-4	ASSSGQGGIIQY
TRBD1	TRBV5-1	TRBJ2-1	ASASGQGHLRSSYNEQF
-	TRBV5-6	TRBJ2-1	ASSLGLGSSYNEQF
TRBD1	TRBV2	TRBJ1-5	ASSPTGGGRPQH
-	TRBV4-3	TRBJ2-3	ASSQGTDGPTDTQY
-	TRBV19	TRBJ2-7	ASSSPGTGSYEQY
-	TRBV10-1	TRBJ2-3	ASSEQRGDTQY
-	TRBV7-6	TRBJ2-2	ASSPDSTYTGELF
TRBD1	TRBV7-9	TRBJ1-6	ASSLSFDRGNNNSPLH
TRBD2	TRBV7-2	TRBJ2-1	APPSGGINEQF
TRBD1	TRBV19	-	ASGDRASYEQY
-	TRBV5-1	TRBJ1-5	ASSLQGYGQPQH
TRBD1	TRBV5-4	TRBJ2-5	ASSYGTGGAETQY
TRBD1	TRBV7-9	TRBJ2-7	SSSSYLGQGRSYEQY
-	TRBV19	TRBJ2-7	ASSIRDSQGFEQY
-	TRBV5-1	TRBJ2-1	ASSLDSYNEQF
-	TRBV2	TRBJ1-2	ASRGNYGYT
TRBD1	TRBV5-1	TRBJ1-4	ASSFGQGATNEKLF
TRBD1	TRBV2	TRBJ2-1	ASRTGAYNEQF
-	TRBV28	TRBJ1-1	ASSPQGSRTEAF
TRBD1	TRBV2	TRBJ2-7	ASRDRGNEQY
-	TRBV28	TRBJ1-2	ASKGGFGYGYT
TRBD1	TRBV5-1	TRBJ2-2	ASSQLVDRAPGELF
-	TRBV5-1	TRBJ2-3	ASSLGLDTDTQY
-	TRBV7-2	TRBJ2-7	ASSFNPGSREQY
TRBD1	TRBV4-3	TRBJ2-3	ASSRNPGQGADTQY
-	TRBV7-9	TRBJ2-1	ASSLGVFQASSYNEQF
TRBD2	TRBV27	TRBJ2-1	ASMGLAGYGNNEQF